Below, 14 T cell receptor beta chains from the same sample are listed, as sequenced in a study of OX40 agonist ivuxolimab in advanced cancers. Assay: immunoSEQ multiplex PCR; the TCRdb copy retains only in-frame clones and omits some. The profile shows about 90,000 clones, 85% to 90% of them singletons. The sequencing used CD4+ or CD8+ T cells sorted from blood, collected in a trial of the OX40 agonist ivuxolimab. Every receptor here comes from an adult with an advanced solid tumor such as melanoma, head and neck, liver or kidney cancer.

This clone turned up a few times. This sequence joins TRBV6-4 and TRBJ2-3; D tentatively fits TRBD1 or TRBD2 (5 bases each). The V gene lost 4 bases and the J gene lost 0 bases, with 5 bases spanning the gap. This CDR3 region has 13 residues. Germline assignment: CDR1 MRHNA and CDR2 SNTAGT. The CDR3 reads CASSGDSTDTQYF. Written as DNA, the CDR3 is TGTGCCAGCAGTGGGGACAGCACAGATACGCAGTATTTT.

CDR3 coding DNA: TGTGCCAGCAGCAAAGCGACTAGCGTTAACAATGAGCAGTTCTTC. Protein sequence: CASSKATSVNNEQFF. The chain has TRBV16 and TRBJ2-1; 8 bases agree with TRBD2. There are 15 residues in the CDR3. V dropped 5 bases and J dropped 5; count of bases not matched to a gene: 8. CDR1 is KGHSY and CDR2 is FQNENV in the germline V gene.

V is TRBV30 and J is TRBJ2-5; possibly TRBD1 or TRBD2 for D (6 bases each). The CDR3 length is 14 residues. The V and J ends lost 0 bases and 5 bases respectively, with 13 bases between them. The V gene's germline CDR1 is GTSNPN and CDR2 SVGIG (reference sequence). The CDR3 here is CAWSVGGTPETQYF. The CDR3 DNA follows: TGTGCCTGGAGTGTAGGGGGGACCCCGGAGACCCAGTACTTC.

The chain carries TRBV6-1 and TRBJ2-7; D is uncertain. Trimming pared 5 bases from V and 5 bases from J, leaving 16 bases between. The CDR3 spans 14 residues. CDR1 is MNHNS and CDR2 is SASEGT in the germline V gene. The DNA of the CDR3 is TGTGCCAGCAGTCCCGGTTCAGGCGGCGACGAGCAGTACTTC. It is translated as CASSPGSGGDEQYF.

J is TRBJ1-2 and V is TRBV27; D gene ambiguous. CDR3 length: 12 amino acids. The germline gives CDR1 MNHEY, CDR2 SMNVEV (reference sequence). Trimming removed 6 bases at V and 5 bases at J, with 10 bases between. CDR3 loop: CASSTTGYGYTF. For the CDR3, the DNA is TGTGCCAGCAGCACGACCGGGTATGGCTACACCTTC.

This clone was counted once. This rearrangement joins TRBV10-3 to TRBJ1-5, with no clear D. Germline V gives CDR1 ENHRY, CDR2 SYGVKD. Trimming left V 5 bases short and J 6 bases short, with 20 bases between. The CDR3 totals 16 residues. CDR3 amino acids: CAISPSGSLKGQPQHF. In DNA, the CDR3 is TGTGCCATCAGTCCCAGCGGTTCCCTGAAGGGTCAGCCCCAGCATTTT.

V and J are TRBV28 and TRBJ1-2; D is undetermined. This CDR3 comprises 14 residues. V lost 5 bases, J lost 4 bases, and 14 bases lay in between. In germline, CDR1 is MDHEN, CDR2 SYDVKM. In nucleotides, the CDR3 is TGTGCCAGCAGTGTTGGCCCTACGGCCTATGGCTACACCTTC. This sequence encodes CASSVGPTAYGYTF.

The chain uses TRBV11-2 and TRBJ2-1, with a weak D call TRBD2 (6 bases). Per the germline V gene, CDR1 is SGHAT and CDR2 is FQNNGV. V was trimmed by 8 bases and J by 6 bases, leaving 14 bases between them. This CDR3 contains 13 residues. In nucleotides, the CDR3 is TGTGCCAGCGAAGGAGGGCCTGGCAATGAGCAGTTCTTC. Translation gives CASEGGPGNEQFF.

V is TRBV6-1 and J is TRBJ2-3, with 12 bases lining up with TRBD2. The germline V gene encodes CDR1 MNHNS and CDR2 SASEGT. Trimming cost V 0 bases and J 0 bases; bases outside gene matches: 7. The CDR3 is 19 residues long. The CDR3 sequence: CASSEAILAGGPSTDTQYF. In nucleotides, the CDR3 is TGTGCCAGCAGTGAAGCTATACTAGCGGGAGGACCTAGCACAGATACGCAGTATTTT.

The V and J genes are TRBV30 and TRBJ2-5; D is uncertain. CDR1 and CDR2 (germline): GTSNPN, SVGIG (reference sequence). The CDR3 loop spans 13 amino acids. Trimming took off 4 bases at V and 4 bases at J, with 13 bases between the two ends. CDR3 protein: CAWTLSDRETQYF. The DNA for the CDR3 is TGTGCCTGGACCCTGAGCGACCGAGAGACCCAGTACTTC.

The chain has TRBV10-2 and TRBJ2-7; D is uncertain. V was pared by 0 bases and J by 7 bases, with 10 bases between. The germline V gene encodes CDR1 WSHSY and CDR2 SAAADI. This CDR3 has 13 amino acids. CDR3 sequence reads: CASSESLGLEQYF. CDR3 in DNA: TGCGCCAGCAGTGAGTCGTTAGGTCTAGAGCAGTACTTC.

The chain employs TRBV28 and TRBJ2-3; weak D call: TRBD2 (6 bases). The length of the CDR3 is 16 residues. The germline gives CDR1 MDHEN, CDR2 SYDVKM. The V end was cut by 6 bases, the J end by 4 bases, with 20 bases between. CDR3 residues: CASRERQSGSPDTQYF. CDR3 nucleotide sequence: TGTGCCAGCAGAGAGAGACAGTCCGGGAGTCCAGATACGCAGTATTTT.

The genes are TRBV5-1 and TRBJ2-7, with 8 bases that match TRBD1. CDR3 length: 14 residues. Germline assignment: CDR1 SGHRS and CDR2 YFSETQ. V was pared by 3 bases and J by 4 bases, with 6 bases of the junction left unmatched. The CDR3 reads CASSWGTGVYEQYF. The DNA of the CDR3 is TGCGCCAGCAGCTGGGGGACAGGTGTTTACGAGCAGTACTTC.

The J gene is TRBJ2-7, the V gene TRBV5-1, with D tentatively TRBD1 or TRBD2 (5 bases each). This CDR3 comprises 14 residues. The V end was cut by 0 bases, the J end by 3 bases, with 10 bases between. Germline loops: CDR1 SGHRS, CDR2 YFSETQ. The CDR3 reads CASSLDGTNYEQYF. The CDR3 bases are TGCGCCAGCAGCTTGGACGGGACGAACTACGAGCAGTACTTC.